This T cell receptor (beta chain) was identified in a study of T-cell reconstitution after alpha-beta-depleted transplantation in children. Regarding the study as a whole: It was newly produced T cells that mostly accounted for T-cell counts and diversity one year after transplant.

Germline V gene lookup returns CDR1 KGHDR and CDR2 SFDVKD. V lost 4 bases, J lost 5 bases, and 11 bases stayed unmatched. This CDR3 region has 16 residues. Preparation of the TCRbeta library was carried out with unique molecular identifiers. A single record per CDR3 protein comes from TCRdb applying MiXCR to the PCR reads. The table includes 580,000 or so distinct CDR3 sequences, around 23% detected once. Regarding this clonotype: Its antigen remains unknown.

The chain carries TRBV24-1 and TRBJ2-5; 8 nucleotides match TRBD1. The clonotype originates from a boy in the first two years of life who had a stem cell transplant for acute myeloid leukemia, so the T cells may come from the graft donor. The sequences come from PBMCs, mostly from graft donor cells, collected 360 days after TCRalphabeta/CD19-depleted stem cell transplant. CDR3 sequence: CATSDPLGRGLETQYF. Here the CDR3 DNA reads TGTGCCACCAGTGACCCCCTGGGCAGGGGGCTGGAGACCCAGTACTTC.